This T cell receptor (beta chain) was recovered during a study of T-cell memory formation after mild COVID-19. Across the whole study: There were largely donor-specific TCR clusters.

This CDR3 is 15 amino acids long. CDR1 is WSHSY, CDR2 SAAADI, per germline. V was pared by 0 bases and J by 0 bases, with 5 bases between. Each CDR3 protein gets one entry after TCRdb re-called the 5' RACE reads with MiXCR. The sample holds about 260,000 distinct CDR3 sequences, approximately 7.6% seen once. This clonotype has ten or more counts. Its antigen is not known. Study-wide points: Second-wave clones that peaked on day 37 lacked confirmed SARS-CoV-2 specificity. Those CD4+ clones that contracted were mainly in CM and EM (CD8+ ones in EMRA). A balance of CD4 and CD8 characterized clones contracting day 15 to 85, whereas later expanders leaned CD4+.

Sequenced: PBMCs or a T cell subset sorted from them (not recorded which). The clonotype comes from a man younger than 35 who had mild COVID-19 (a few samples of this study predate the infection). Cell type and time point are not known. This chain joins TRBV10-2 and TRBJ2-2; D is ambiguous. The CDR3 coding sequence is TGCGCCAGCAGTGAGTCAGGCCCGAACACCGGGGAGCTGTTTTTT. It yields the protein CASSESGPNTGELFF.